The 6 T cell receptor beta chains below come from one sample, sequenced in a study of blood T cell repertoires in COVID-19. Assay used: immunoSEQ multiplex PCR; TCRdb lists only in-frame clones, some missing. The sample has around 230,000 clones, about 86% seen once. The sample was PBMCs or T cells enriched from blood (not recorded which). These receptors all stem from a woman aged 40 to 50 with acute COVID-19.

This chain joins TRBV9 and TRBJ1-5; TRBD1 matches 7 bases. Germline-derived CDR1 and CDR2 are SGDLS and YYNGEE. J lost 4 bases, V lost 0 bases, and 4 bases had no gene match. The CDR3 sequence is 15 residues long. The CDR3: CASSVGQGWNQPQHF. For the CDR3, the DNA is TGTGCCAGCAGCGTAGGACAGGGTTGGAATCAGCCCCAGCATTTT.

This chain links TRBV5-1 with TRBJ2-1; D not resolved. This CDR3 region has 13 residues. The V end was cut by 0 bases, the J end by 7 bases, with 8 bases between. CDR1 and CDR2 (germline): SGHRS, YFSETQ. The CDR3 nucleotides read TGCGCCAGCAGCTTGGCCGTTACAAATGAGCAGTTCTTC. Its protein product is CASSLAVTNEQFF.

The rearrangement joins TRBV5-1 to TRBJ1-6, with 8 bases that match TRBD1. The ends lost 4 bases at V and 0 bases at J; junction bases unmatched: 6. Germline loops: CDR1 SGHRS, CDR2 YFSETQ. The length of the CDR3 is 17 residues. CDR3 coding DNA: TGCGCCAGCAGCCCCCGGGACAGGAGCTCCTATAATTCACCCCTCCACTTT. Its protein product is CASSPRDRSSYNSPLHF.

The chain links TRBV5-1 to TRBJ2-7; D not resolved. The germline V gene encodes CDR1 SGHRS and CDR2 YFSETQ. V shed 3 bases and J shed 5 bases, with 6 bases lying between them. This CDR3 spans 11 amino acids. The CDR3 region has the DNA TGCGCCAGCAGCTATGCGGACGAGCAGTACTTC. It translates to CASSYADEQYF.

The chain carries TRBV11-2 and TRBJ2-1, with D possibly being TRBD1 (6 bases). This CDR3 region has 16 residues. The germline gives CDR1 SGHAT, CDR2 FQNNGV. Deletions cut 5 bases from V and 7 bases from J, with 21 bases between. The DNA for the CDR3 is TGTGCCAGCAGCCATATCAAACAGGGTTTGCTAAATGAGCAGTTCTTC. Its protein product is CASSHIKQGLLNEQFF.

CDR3 amino acids: CAWKEGGVDTF. The CDR3 DNA reads as TGTGCCTGGAAGGAAGGGGGTGTCGACACCTTC. This chain links TRBV30 with TRBJ1-2; D perhaps matches TRBD1 (6 bases). Trimming shortened V by 4 bases and J by 12 bases, and 15 bases separated the two germline ends. The CDR3 spans 11 residues. Germline V gene lookup returns CDR1 GTSNPN and CDR2 SVGIG (reference sequence).